These 24 T cell receptor beta chains came from one sample sequenced in a study of blood T cell repertoires in COVID-19. Libraries were prepared by immunoSEQ multiplex PCR; TCRdb keeps only in-frame clonotypes and omits some of them. The sample carries about 210,000 clones, around 84% recorded once. Input material: peripheral blood. Source of these receptors: a man aged 40-49 years who had recovered from COVID-19.

The rearrangement links TRBV6-5 to TRBJ2-3; D ambiguous. The CDR3 extends over 13 amino acids. Germline-derived CDR1 and CDR2 are MNHEY and SVGAGI. V shed 7 bases and J shed 2 bases, with 10 bases lying between them. CDR3 sequence (DNA): TGTGCCAGCAAGTCAATAGCCACAGATACGCAGTATTTT. Residues: CASKSIATDTQYF.

The chain combines TRBV10-3 with TRBJ2-3; D possibly corresponds to TRBD2 (6 bases). Germline loops: CDR1 ENHRY, CDR2 SYGVKD. The CDR3 is 15 residues long. V lost 4 bases, J lost 2 bases, and 13 bases lay in between. CDR3 loop: CAISAVAADTDTQYF. Written as DNA, the CDR3 is TGTGCCATCAGTGCAGTAGCGGCAGACACAGATACGCAGTATTTT.

The table lists this clone with a count of one. The CDR3 nucleotides read TGTGCCAGCAGGGAAAACAGGGAAGGACAAGAGACCCAGTACTTC. It encodes CASRENREGQETQYF. The chain is built from TRBV2 and TRBJ2-5, with D tentatively TRBD1 (6 bases). CDR3 length: 15 amino acids. Per germline, CDR1 SNHLY and CDR2 FYNNEI. The V end lost 6 bases, the J end lost 2 bases, and 16 bases lay between the germline ends. Supplemented by reference TRBV2 and TRBJ2-5, the full variable domain reads EPEVTQTPSHQVTQMGQEVILRCVPISNHLYFYWYRQILGQKVEFLVSFYNNEISEKSEIFDDQFSVERPDGSNFTLKIRSTKLEDSAMYFCASRENREGQETQYFGPGTRLLVL.

The chain joins TRBV7-9 to TRBJ2-1; D perhaps matches TRBD1 (6 bases). Germline CDR1 reads SEHNR; CDR2 reads FQNEAQ (reference sequence). V shed 5 bases and J shed 0 bases, with 17 bases lying between them. CDR3 length equals 17 residues. CDR3 protein: CASSDGPQGLSYNEQFF. The CDR3 DNA sequence: TGTGCCAGCAGCGACGGTCCACAGGGCCTCTCCTACAATGAGCAGTTCTTC.

The chain carries TRBV4-1 and TRBJ1-1; 9 bases agree with TRBD1. The CDR3 contains 15 residues. Germline V gives CDR1 MGHRA, CDR2 YSYEKL. Germline trimming cut 2 bases from V and 2 bases from J; bases unmatched to any gene: 3. CDR3 residues: CASSQTQGANTEAFF. CDR3 bases: TGCGCCAGCAGCCAAACACAGGGGGCCAACACTGAAGCTTTCTTT.

This clone was seen once. The chain is built from TRBV14 and TRBJ2-5; D perhaps matches TRBD2 (5 bases). Germline V gene lookup returns CDR1 SGHDN and CDR2 FVKESK. V lost 2 bases to trimming and J lost 5 bases, with 12 bases between them. The CDR3 totals 14 residues. CDR3 coding DNA: TGTGCCAGCAGCCAAAGCGGCTTCGGGGAGACCCAGTACTTC. It yields the protein CASSQSGFGETQYF. The variable domain in full, with the rest retrieved from reference TRBV14 and TRBJ2-5, is EAGVTQFPSHSVIEKGQTVTLRCDPISGHDNLYWYRRVMGKEIKFLLHFVKESKQDESGMPNNRFLAERTGGTYSTLKVQPAELEDSGVYFCASSQSGFGETQYFGPGTRLLVL.

The chain combines TRBV20-1 with TRBJ1-6, with D unclear. The CDR3 runs 11 residues. Per the germline V gene, CDR1 is DFQATT and CDR2 is SNEGSKA (reference sequence). Between the trimmed V and J ends, which lost 2 bases and 14 bases, there was a span of 10 bases. CDR3 sequence reads: CSARRVESLHF. The CDR3 DNA reads TGCAGTGCTAGACGGGTTGAGTCCCTCCACTTT.

The gene calls are TRBV6-5 and TRBJ1-1; D not resolved. The CDR3 has 11 amino acids. Germline CDR1 is MNHEY and CDR2 is SVGAGI. Trimming stripped 7 bases from V and 1 base from J, with 4 bases between. The CDR3 sequence: CASTWNTEAFF. In nucleotides, the CDR3 is TGTGCCAGCACCTGGAACACTGAAGCTTTCTTT.

Only one count was recorded for this clone. The J gene is TRBJ1-6, the V gene TRBV7-9; D uncertain. Germline V lookup: CDR1 SEHNR, CDR2 FQNEAQ (reference sequence). This CDR3 has 13 residues. V was clipped by 1 base and J by 10 bases, with 8 bases between them. CDR3 protein: CASSLGAVSPLHF. In nucleotides, the CDR3 is TGTGCCAGCAGCTTAGGGGCAGTCTCACCCCTCCACTTT.

The chain carries TRBV5-1 and TRBJ2-7; TRBD2 matches at 12 bases. Germline loops: CDR1 SGHRS, CDR2 YFSETQ. This CDR3 is 15 amino acids long. V gave up 4 bases and J gave up 4 bases; unmatched junction bases: 6. The CDR3 region has the DNA TGCGCCAGCAGCGTTCTGACTAGCGGGAGTTACGAGCAGTACTTC. Its translation is CASSVLTSGSYEQYF.

The chain combines TRBV7-2 with TRBJ1-6; maybe TRBD1 (6 bases). Trimming left V 3 bases short and J 7 bases short, with 7 bases between. CDR3 size: 13 residues. The germline CDR1 and CDR2 sequences are SGHTA and FQGNSA. The CDR3 region has the DNA TGTGCCAGCAGCTTGGACAGAAATTCACCCCTCCACTTT. Translated, it gives CASSLDRNSPLHF.

The chain uses TRBV4-1 and TRBJ2-2; the match to TRBD2 covers 14 bases. CDR3 size: 17 residues. Per germline, CDR1 MGHRA and CDR2 YSYEKL. V shed 0 bases, J shed 10 bases, and the junction held 7 bases outside the gene matches. The CDR3 sequence: CASSQETTSGRAAELFF. DNA of the CDR3: TGCGCCAGCAGCCAAGAAACGACTAGCGGGAGGGCCGCGGAGCTGTTTTTT.

The chain employs TRBV14 and TRBJ1-1; weak D call: TRBD1 (6 bases). The CDR3 covers 13 residues. CDR1 and CDR2 (germline): SGHDN, FVKESK. V was trimmed by 5 bases and J by 3 bases, leaving 10 bases between them. CDR3 in DNA: TGTGCCAGCAGCGGACAGCGATACACTGAAGCTTTCTTT. It yields the protein CASSGQRYTEAFF.

The V gene is TRBV2, the J gene TRBJ2-7, with TRBD1 matching over 7 bases. There are 12 residues in the CDR3. V lost 6 bases and J lost 7; bases outside the gene matches: 6. Looked up from germline, CDR1 is SNHLY and CDR2 is FYNNEI. The CDR3 nucleotides read TGTGCCAGCAGCGGGGACAGTGGGGAGCAGTACTTC. Its protein product is CASSGDSGEQYF.

V gene TRBV18 combines with J gene TRBJ2-5; D is possibly TRBD2 (6 bases). Trimming took 3 bases from V and 5 from J, leaving 10 bases between them. Germline V gene lookup returns CDR1 KGHSH and CDR2 LQKENI. This CDR3 is 13 amino acids long. The CDR3 nucleotides read TGTGCCAGCTCACCCCCAGGAGGGGAGACCCAGTACTTC. This sequence encodes CASSPPGGETQYF.

The genes are TRBV18 and TRBJ2-7, with 7 bases lining up with TRBD2. After removal of 5 bases from V and 0 bases from J, the junction contained 7 bases not matched to a gene. This CDR3 region has 15 residues. Germline lookup yields CDR1 KGHSH and CDR2 LQKENI. The CDR3 bases are TGTGCCAGCTCAGATCTAGCGGAGAGCTCCTACGAGCAGTACTTC. This translates into CASSDLAESSYEQYF. The full variable domain, with the rest looked up from reference TRBV18 and TRBJ2-7, is NAGVMQNPRHLVRRRGQEARLRCSPMKGHSHVYWYRQLPEEGLKFMVYLQKENIIDESGMPKERFSAEFPKEGPSILRIQQVVRGDSAAYFCASSDLAESSYEQYFGPGTRLTVT.

The chain combines TRBV5-1 with TRBJ2-3; tentatively, D is TRBD2 (5 bases). Germline V gene sequence: CDR1 SGHRS, CDR2 YFSETQ. The CDR3 length is 12 residues. V was clipped by 1 base and J by 5 bases, with 5 bases between them. The CDR3 coding sequence is TGCGCCAGCAGCTTGCGGGGAGATACGCAGTATTTT. Amino acid sequence: CASSLRGDTQYF. The full variable domain, with the rest looked up from reference TRBV5-1 and TRBJ2-3, is KAGVTQTPRYLIKTRGQQVTLSCSPISGHRSVSWYQQTPGQGLQFLFEYFSETQRNKGNFPGRFSGRQFSNSRSEMNVSTLELGDSALYLCASSLRGDTQYFGPGTRLTVL.

The J gene is TRBJ1-5, the V gene TRBV6-5; D is undetermined. CDR1 and CDR2 (germline): MNHEY, SVGAGI. The CDR3 is made up of 13 amino acids. The V end lost 8 bases, the J end lost 7 bases, and 15 bases lay between the germline ends. The CDR3 spells CASGETPQQPQHF. In nucleotides, the CDR3 is TGTGCCAGCGGGGAGACCCCTCAGCAGCCCCAGCATTTT.

The chain is built from TRBV30 and TRBJ1-5; D remains ambiguous. The germline V and J ends were trimmed by 0 bases and 2 bases, with 8 bases remaining between them. The length of the CDR3 is 14 residues. Germline CDR1 and CDR2: GTSNPN and SVGIG (reference sequence). The CDR3 loop is CAWSVLRGNQPQHF. The CDR3 nucleotides read TGTGCCTGGAGTGTATTGCGGGGCAATCAGCCCCAGCATTTT.

The CDR3 nucleotides are TGTGCCAGCCGTGAAAGACGGACTAGCACAGATACGCAGTATTTT. This codes for CASRERRTSTDTQYF. This chain links TRBV5-5 with TRBJ2-3, with D possibly being TRBD2 (5 bases). Germline V lookup: CDR1 SGHKS, CDR2 YYEKEE (reference sequence). V lost 7 bases and J lost 0, with 15 bases in between. This CDR3 has 15 residues.

The chain is built from TRBV7-9 and TRBJ2-1; no clear D gene. Germline assignment: CDR1 SEHNR and CDR2 FQNEAQ (reference sequence). V lost 5 bases, J lost 8 bases, and 13 bases lay in between. CDR3 length: 13 residues. CDR3 loop: CASSALTADEQFF. The DNA for the CDR3 is TGTGCCAGCAGCGCCCTGACTGCCGATGAGCAGTTCTTC.

This clone has just one count. The chain couples TRBV19 to TRBJ1-4; D gene uncertain. The CDR3 consists of 14 residues. Germline values: CDR1 LNHDA, CDR2 SQIVND (reference sequence). The V end was cut by 5 bases, the J end by 3 bases, with 10 bases between. CDR3 coding DNA: TGTGCCAGTAGTCAACTAGGCTCTAATGAAAAACTGTTTTTT. Residues: CASSQLGSNEKLFF.

The chain recombines TRBV7-2 with TRBJ2-5; TRBD2 is a possible D gene (6 bases). V lost 5 bases, J lost 6 bases, and 16 bases lay in between. CDR1 and CDR2 (germline): SGHTA, FQGNSA. CDR3 length equals 14 residues. Written as DNA, the CDR3 is TGTGCCAGCAGCCCCGGACTAAGCGAGAAGACCCAGTACTTC. Its protein is CASSPGLSEKTQYF.

This rearrangement joins TRBV18 to TRBJ1-5; TRBD1 matches at 7 bases. There are 14 residues in the CDR3. Trimming cost V 6 bases and J 5 bases; bases outside gene matches: 7. Per the germline V gene, CDR1 is KGHSH and CDR2 is LQKENI. The CDR3 is CASSRGTADQPQHF. CDR3 sequence (DNA): TGTGCCAGCTCCCGCGGGACAGCTGATCAGCCCCAGCATTTT. Full variable domain (remainder filled in from reference TRBV18 and TRBJ1-5): NAGVMQNPRHLVRRRGQEARLRCSPMKGHSHVYWYRQLPEEGLKFMVYLQKENIIDESGMPKERFSAEFPKEGPSILRIQQVVRGDSAAYFCASSRGTADQPQHFGDGTRLSIL.